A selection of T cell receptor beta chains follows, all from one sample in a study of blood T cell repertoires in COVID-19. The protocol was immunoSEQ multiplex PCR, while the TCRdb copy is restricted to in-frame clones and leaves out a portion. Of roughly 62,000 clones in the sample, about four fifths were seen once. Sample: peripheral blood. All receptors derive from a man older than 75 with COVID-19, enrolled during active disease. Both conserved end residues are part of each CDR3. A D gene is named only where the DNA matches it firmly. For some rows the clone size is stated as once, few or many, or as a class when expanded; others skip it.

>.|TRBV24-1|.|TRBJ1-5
CATSDSKQSWLRPQHF
TGTGCCACCAGTGATTCAAAACAGTCCTGGCTCCGGCCCCAGCATTTT
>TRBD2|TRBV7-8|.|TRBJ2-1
CASSPTQREGHNEQFF
TGTGCCAGCAGCCCGACCCAGCGGGAGGGTCACAATGAGCAGTTCTTC
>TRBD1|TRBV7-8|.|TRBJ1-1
CASSAAQGAAEAFF
TGTGCCAGCAGCGCGGCCCAGGGGGCGGCTGAAGCTTTCTTT
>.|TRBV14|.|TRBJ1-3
CASSRQSRTARSGNTIYF
TGTGCCAGCAGCCGCCAATCCCGGACAGCAAGATCTGGAAACACCATATATTTT
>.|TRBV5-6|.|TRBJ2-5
CASSLWATSGETQYF
TGTGCCAGCAGCTTGTGGGCGACCTCAGGAGAGACCCAGTACTTC
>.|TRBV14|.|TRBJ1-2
CASSQDAEDGYTF
TGTGCCAGCAGCCAAGACGCTGAGGATGGCTACACCTTC
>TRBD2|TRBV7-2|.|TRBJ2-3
CASTRLAGADTQYF
TGTGCCAGCACCCGACTAGCGGGGGCTGATACGCAGTATTTT
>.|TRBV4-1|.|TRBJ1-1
CASTLNKGNAEAFF
TGCGCCAGCACCCTAAACAAGGGGAACGCTGAAGCTTTCTTT
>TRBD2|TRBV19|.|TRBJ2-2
CASSDPGGYANTGELFF
TGTGCCAGTAGTGATCCGGGGGGATACGCGAACACCGGGGAGCTGTTTTTT
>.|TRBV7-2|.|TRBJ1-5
CASSLRGAPQPQHF
TGTGCCAGCAGCTTACGGGGGGCACCTCAGCCCCAGCATTTT
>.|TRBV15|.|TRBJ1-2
CATSRGQADYGYTF
TGTGCCACCAGCAGAGGACAGGCAGACTATGGCTACACCTTC
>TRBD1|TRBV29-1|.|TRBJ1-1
CSVIARGWTEAFF
TGCAGCGTCATCGCCAGGGGGTGGACTGAAGCTTTCTTT
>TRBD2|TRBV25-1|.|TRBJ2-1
CVSGGLTDEQFF
TGTGTGAGCGGGGGACTTACTGATGAGCAGTTCTTC
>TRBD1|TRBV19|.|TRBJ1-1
CASSDRGNGVEAEAFF
TGTGCCAGTAGCGACAGGGGTAACGGCGTGGAAGCCGAAGCTTTCTTT
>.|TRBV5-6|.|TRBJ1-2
CASSFGTSPLSYTF
TGTGCCAGCAGCTTCGGGACATCCCCCCTAAGCTACACCTTC
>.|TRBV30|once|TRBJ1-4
CAWSGATNEKLFF
TGTGCCTGGAGCGGTGCAACTAATGAAAAACTGTTTTTT
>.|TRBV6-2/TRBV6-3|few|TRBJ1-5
CASSYSPFLGQPQHF
TGTGCCAGCAGTTACTCTCCCTTCCTCGGTCAGCCCCAGCATTTT
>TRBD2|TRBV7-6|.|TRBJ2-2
CASSLGAGGPGTGELFF
TGTGCCAGCAGCCTAGGAGCGGGAGGGCCGGGCACCGGGGAGCTGTTTTTT
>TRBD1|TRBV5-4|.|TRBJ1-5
CASSLDRGTVEPQHF
TGTGCCAGCAGCTTGGACAGGGGGACGGTAGAGCCCCAGCATTTT
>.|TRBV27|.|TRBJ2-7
CASSLARNSYEQYF
TGTGCCAGCAGTTTAGCCAGGAACTCCTACGAGCAGTACTTC
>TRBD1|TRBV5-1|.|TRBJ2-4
CASSLERTGGRDIQYF
TGCGCCAGCAGCTTGGAGCGGACAGGGGGTCGGGACATTCAGTACTTC
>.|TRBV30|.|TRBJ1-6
CAWSSRGDSPLHF
TGTGCCTGGAGTAGCAGGGGAGATTCACCCCTCCACTTT
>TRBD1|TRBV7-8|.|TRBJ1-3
CASSPSTGTGVRSGNTIYF
TGTGCCAGCAGCCCAAGTACCGGGACAGGGGTCCGCTCTGGAAACACCATATATTTT
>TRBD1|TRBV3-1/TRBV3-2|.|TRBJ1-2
CASSLDLRDRADGYTF
TGTGCCAGCAGCCTAGACCTCCGGGACAGGGCGGATGGCTACACCTTC
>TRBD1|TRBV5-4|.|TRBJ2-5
CASSLGGQKETQYF
TGTGCCAGCAGCTTGGGGGGACAGAAAGAGACCCAGTACTTC
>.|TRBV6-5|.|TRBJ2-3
CASSSPGTDTQYF
TGTGCCAGCAGTTCCCCAGGAACAGATACGCAGTATTTT
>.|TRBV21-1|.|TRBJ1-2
CASSKEDLGQDHYGYTF
TGTGCCAGCAGCAAAGAAGATCTTGGACAGGACCACTATGGCTACACCTTC
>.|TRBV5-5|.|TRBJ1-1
CASSLVAGNMNTEAFF
TGTGCCAGCAGCTTGGTCGCAGGAAATATGAACACTGAAGCTTTCTTT
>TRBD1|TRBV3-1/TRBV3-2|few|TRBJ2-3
CASSPHGKGATDTQYF
TGTGCCAGCAGCCCGCATGGGAAGGGGGCCACAGATACGCAGTATTTT
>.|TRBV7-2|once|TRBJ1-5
CASSLGVERDSQPQHF
TGTGCCAGCAGCTTAGGGGTGGAGCGGGATAGTCAGCCCCAGCATTTT
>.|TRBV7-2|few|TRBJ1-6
CASSSQGRSSYNSPLHF
TGTGCCAGCAGTTCACAGGGTAGAAGCTCCTATAATTCACCCCTCCACTTT
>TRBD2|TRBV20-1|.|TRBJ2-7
CSASHHLAGATYEQYF
TGCAGTGCTAGTCATCACCTAGCGGGGGCAACCTACGAGCAGTACTTC
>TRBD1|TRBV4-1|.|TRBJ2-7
CASSQETGRTYEQYF
TGCGCCAGCAGCCAAGAGACAGGGCGAACCTACGAGCAGTACTTC
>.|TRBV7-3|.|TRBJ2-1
CASSLLSGGLGFEQFF
TGTGCCAGCAGCTTACTTTCTGGGGGCCTGGGGTTCGAGCAGTTCTTC
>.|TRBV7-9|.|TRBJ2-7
CASSSSGLTYEQYF
TGTGCCAGCAGCTCGTCGGGACTGACCTACGAGCAGTACTTC
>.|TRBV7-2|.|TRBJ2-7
CASSQVGGMRNSYEQYF
TGTGCCAGCAGCCAGGTCGGGGGAATGAGAAACTCCTACGAGCAGTACTTC
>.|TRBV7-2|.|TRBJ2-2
CASSLRPGMATGELFF
TGTGCCAGCAGCCTCCGCCCGGGTATGGCCACCGGGGAGCTGTTTTTT
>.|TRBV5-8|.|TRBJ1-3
CASSLGAFSGNTIYF
TGTGCCAGCAGCTTGGGGGCCTTCTCTGGAAACACCATATATTTT
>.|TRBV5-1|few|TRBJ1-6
CASSLAGSGWNSPLHF
TGCGCCAGCAGCTTGGCCGGCTCAGGGTGGAATTCACCCCTCCACTTT
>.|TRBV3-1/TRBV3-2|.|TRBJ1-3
CASSQGATSGNTIYF
TGTGCCAGCAGCCAAGGGGCCACCTCTGGAAACACCATATATTTT
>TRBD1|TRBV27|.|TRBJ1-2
CASSPLTGFGYTF
TGTGCCAGCAGCCCCCTGACAGGGTTTGGCTACACCTTC
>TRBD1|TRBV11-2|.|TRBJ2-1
CASRRTGDPDEQFF
TGTGCCAGCAGAAGGACAGGAGACCCGGATGAGCAGTTCTTC
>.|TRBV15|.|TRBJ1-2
CATSRDGQGGYTF
TGTGCCACCAGCAGAGATGGGCAGGGGGGCTACACCTTC
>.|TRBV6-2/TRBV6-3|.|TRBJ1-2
CASSYTDSYGYTF
TGTGCCAGCAGTTATACAGATTCCTATGGCTACACCTTC
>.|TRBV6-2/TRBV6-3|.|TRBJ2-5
CASSLAGGETQYF
TGTGCCAGCAGTCTGGCCGGAGGAGAGACCCAGTACTTC
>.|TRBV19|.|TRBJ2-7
CASSSRGEQYF
TGTGCCAGTAGCTCGAGGGGGGAGCAGTACTTC